Following are 9 T cell receptor beta chains from one sample sequenced in a study of shared clonotypes between healthy human individuals. This table comes from immunoSEQ multiplex PCR, and its TCRdb copy is limited to in-frame clones, with some not included. The top ten hold 0.95% to 1.5% of the sample, which has about 2 million clones, approximately 95% seen once. Terminally differentiated effector memory CD45RA+ cells were excluded from the naive CD8 cells, which were CD45RO-negative and positively selected for CCR7. What was sequenced was naive CD8+ T cells sorted from blood. Source of these receptors: a man aged 18 to 29 in good health.

This chain links TRBV29-1 with TRBJ1-2, with D tentatively TRBD1 (6 bases). This CDR3 spans 11 amino acids. V was pared by 6 bases and J by 7 bases, with 12 bases between. Per the germline V gene, CDR1 is SQVTM and CDR2 is ANQGSEA. In DNA form, the CDR3 reads TGCAGCGTGTGGGACATGTCTGGCTACACCTTC. Its protein product is CSVWDMSGYTF.

This chain links TRBV27 with TRBJ2-7, with D perhaps TRBD2 (7 bases). Germline CDR1 and CDR2: MNHEY and SMNVEV (reference sequence). There are 14 residues in the CDR3. V lost 5 bases and J 3 bases, leaving 14 bases between the germline ends. This chain's CDR3 is CASSPRGGGYEQYF. CDR3 nucleotides: TGTGCCAGCAGTCCCCGGGGAGGGGGCTACGAGCAGTACTTC.

The J gene is TRBJ2-7, the V gene TRBV10-3; D remains unclear. Germline assignment: CDR1 ENHRY and CDR2 SYGVKD. V shed 5 bases and J shed 2 bases, with 10 bases lying between them. This CDR3 is 13 amino acids long. The CDR3 region is CAISQAATYEQYF. CDR3 DNA: TGTGCCATCAGTCAGGCTGCTACCTACGAGCAGTACTTC.

The chain is built from TRBV5-4 and TRBJ2-7, with 14 bases that match TRBD2. V lost 3 bases and J lost 4; bases outside the gene matches: 12. There are 18 residues in the CDR3. Germline CDR1 SGHNT, CDR2 YYREEE (reference sequence). The CDR3 DNA sequence: TGTGCCAGCAGCTCGAAAGGACTAGCGGGAGGTTTTTTGTACGAGCAGTACTTC. Translation gives CASSSKGLAGGFLYEQYF.

This clone was seen a few times. This chain links TRBV29-1 with TRBJ1-6; D call uncertain. The CDR3 runs to 12 residues. Germline V CDR1 and CDR2: SQVTM, ANQGSEA. The CDR3 sequence: CRDRPEGSPLHF. DNA for the CDR3: TGCAGAGACCGTCCGGAAGGTTCACCCCTCCACTTT.

The V gene is TRBV11-2, the J gene TRBJ2-7; weak D call: TRBD1 (6 bases). The V gene lost 2 bases and the J gene lost 6 bases, with 8 bases spanning the gap. This CDR3 has 12 residues. Germline-derived CDR1 and CDR2 are SGHAT and FQNNGV. CDR3 protein: CASSLQGGEQYF. As DNA, the CDR3 is TGTGCCAGCAGCTTACAAGGGGGCGAGCAGTACTTC.

This clone was seen once. This chain connects TRBV6-5 to TRBJ2-7; possibly TRBD2 for D (5 bases). The V end lost 1 base, the J end lost 1 base, and 11 bases lay between the germline ends. The CDR3 length is 15 residues. The germline V gene encodes CDR1 MNHEY and CDR2 SVGAGI. This CDR3 reads CASSYFSGESYEQYF. CDR3 nucleotide sequence: TGTGCCAGCAGTTACTTCAGCGGAGAATCCTACGAGCAGTACTTC.

On this clone: This CDR3 is also generated by other DNA sequences in the sample. The chain joins TRBV9 to TRBJ2-7, with 9 bases lining up with TRBD2. Germline V gene lookup returns CDR1 SGDLS and CDR2 YYNGEE. J lost 1 base, V lost 4 bases, and 3 bases had no gene match. This CDR3 region has 14 residues. CDR3 DNA sequence: TGTGCCAGCAGCCCTAGCGGGGCTTCCTACGAGCAGTACTTC. It yields the protein CASSPSGASYEQYF. The full variable domain, completed using reference TRBV9 and TRBJ2-7, is DSGVTQTPKHLITATGQRVTLRCSPRSGDLSVYWYQQSLDQGLQFLIQYYNGEERAKGNILERFSAQQFPDLHSELNLSSLELGDSALYFCASSPSGASYEQYFGPGTRLTVT.

This chain connects TRBV9 to TRBJ2-7; TRBD2 is a possible D gene (5 bases). CDR1 is SGDLS, CDR2 YYNGEE, per germline. Trimming took 3 bases from V and 0 from J, leaving 13 bases between them. CDR3 length: 15 amino acids. The CDR3 is CASSAGLMSSYEQYF. CDR3 nucleotide sequence: TGTGCCAGCAGCGCAGGACTTATGAGCTCCTACGAGCAGTACTTC.